These 9 T cell receptor beta chains share one sample of origin, sequenced in a study of blood T cell repertoires in COVID-19. Sequencing used immunoSEQ multiplex PCR; TCRdb keeps in-frame clones, though not all of them. The sample lists about 160,000 clones, 82% seen once, with 7% in the top ten. Specimen: peripheral blood. All receptors come from a woman in her forties with COVID-19, enrolled during active disease.

The chain joins TRBV6-2 or TRBV6-3 to TRBJ2-2; 8 bases match TRBD2. This CDR3 contains 18 residues. Germline V gene lookup returns CDR1 MNHEY and CDR2 SVGEGT. Trimming took 4 bases from V and 9 from J; bases not matched to a gene: 19. CDR3 region: CASSFRLASSGGKRELFF. The CDR3 nucleotides are TGTGCCAGCAGTTTCCGTCTCGCTAGTTCGGGAGGGAAGAGGGAGCTGTTTTTT.

V is TRBV4-1 and J is TRBJ2-1; TRBD2 matches at 8 bases. CDR1 is MGHRA, CDR2 YSYEKL, per germline. After removal of 0 bases from V and 6 bases from J, the junction contained 4 bases not matched to a gene. The CDR3 is 15 amino acids. Here the CDR3 reads CASSQDPGTSNEQFF. The DNA of the CDR3 is TGCGCCAGCAGCCAAGATCCTGGGACTAGCAATGAGCAGTTCTTC.

V and J are TRBV7-8 and TRBJ1-3; no reliable D call. Germline CDR1 reads SGHVS; CDR2 reads FQNEAQ. V lost 5 bases, J lost 3 bases, and 8 bases lay in between. The CDR3 extends over 13 amino acids. CDR3 nucleotide sequence: TGTGCCAGCAGCCGATCGAGTGGAAACACCATATATTTT. This encodes CASSRSSGNTIYF.

The J gene is TRBJ1-4, the V gene TRBV19, with 9 bases lining up with TRBD1. CDR3 length: 18 residues. V was clipped by 7 bases and J by 9 bases; unmatched bases: 21. The germline V gene encodes CDR1 LNHDA and CDR2 SQIVND (reference sequence). The CDR3 nucleotides read TGTGCCAGTACCATATCTTTGGGACAGGGCGCCGGGGTGAAAAAACTGTTTTTT. It encodes CASTISLGQGAGVKKLFF.

The rearrangement joins TRBV6-5 to TRBJ1-2; TRBD1 agrees at 7 bases. With V trimmed by 6 bases and J by 2 bases, 3 bases remained unmatched. Germline assignment: CDR1 MNHEY and CDR2 SVGAGI. This CDR3 has 13 residues. CDR3 nucleotide sequence: TGTGCCAGCAGGTCACAGGGGAACTATGGCTACACCTTC. It translates to CASRSQGNYGYTF.

The genes are TRBV19 and TRBJ2-1, with 9 bases lining up with TRBD2. The germline V gene has CDR1 LNHDA and CDR2 SQIVND (reference sequence). The CDR3 contains 17 residues. Trimming at V came to 5 bases and at J to 8 bases, leaving 16 bases not matched to a gene. The DNA of the CDR3 is TGTGCCAGTAGTGCCCCCCCGTCTCGCGGGAGGGCCTATGAGCAGTTCTTC. Protein product: CASSAPPSRGRAYEQFF.

This sequence joins TRBV30 and TRBJ1-2; TRBD1 might be the D (5 bases). V was trimmed by 2 bases and J by 8 bases, leaving 12 bases between them. Germline V gene data show CDR1 as GTSNPN and CDR2 as SVGIG (reference sequence). The CDR3 covers 12 residues. CDR3 sequence: CAWSPTGDGYTF. The DNA of the CDR3 is TGTGCCTGGAGTCCAACAGGTGACGGCTACACCTTC.

This clone was observed once. This rearrangement joins TRBV9 to TRBJ2-5, with D unclear. Trimming left V 0 bases short and J 0 bases short, with 6 bases between. Per germline, CDR1 SGDLS and CDR2 YYNGEE. CDR3 length equals 14 residues. CDR3 protein: CASSVATDQETQYF. The DNA of the CDR3 is TGTGCCAGCAGCGTAGCAACGGACCAAGAGACCCAGTACTTC.

The chain has TRBV9 and TRBJ1-1; a possible D gene is TRBD1 (6 bases). The germline V gene encodes CDR1 SGDLS and CDR2 YYNGEE. V was cut by 0 bases and J by 11 bases, with 14 bases left in between. The CDR3 contains 13 residues. CDR3 residues: CASSVGGQGRAFF. CDR3 coding DNA: TGTGCCAGCAGCGTAGGGGGGCAGGGACGCGCTTTCTTT.